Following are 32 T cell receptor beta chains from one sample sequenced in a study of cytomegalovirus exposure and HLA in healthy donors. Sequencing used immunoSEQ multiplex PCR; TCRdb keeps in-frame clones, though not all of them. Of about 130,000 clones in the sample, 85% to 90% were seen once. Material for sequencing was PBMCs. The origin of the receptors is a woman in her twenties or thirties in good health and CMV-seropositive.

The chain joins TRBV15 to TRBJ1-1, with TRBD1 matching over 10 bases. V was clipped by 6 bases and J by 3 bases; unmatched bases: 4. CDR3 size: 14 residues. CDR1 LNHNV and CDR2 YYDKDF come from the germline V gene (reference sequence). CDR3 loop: CATRGDRGYTEAFF. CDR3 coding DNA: TGTGCCACCAGAGGGGACAGGGGATACACTGAAGCTTTCTTT.

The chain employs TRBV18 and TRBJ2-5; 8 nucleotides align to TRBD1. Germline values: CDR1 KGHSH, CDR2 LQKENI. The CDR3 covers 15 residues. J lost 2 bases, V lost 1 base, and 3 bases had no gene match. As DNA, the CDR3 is TGTGCCAGCTCACCACTCGACAGGGGTCAAGAGACCCAGTACTTC. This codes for CASSPLDRGQETQYF.

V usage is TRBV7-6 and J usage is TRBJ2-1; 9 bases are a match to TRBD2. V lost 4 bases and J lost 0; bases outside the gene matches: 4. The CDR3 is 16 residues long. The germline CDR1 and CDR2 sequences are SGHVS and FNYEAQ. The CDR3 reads CASSSILAGSYNEQFF. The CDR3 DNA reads TGTGCCAGCAGCTCGATACTAGCGGGCTCCTACAATGAGCAGTTCTTC. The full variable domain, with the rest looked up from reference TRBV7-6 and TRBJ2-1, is GAGVSQSPRYKVTKRGQDVALRCDPISGHVSLYWYRQALGQGPEFLTYFNYEAQQDKSGLPNDRFSAERPEGSISTLTIQRTEQRDSAMYRCASSSILAGSYNEQFFGPGTRLTVL.

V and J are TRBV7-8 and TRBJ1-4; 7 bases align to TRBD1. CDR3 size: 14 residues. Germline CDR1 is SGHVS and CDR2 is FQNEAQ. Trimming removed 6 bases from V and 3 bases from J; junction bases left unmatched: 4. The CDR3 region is CASSWTGANEKLFF. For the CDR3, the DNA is TGTGCCAGCAGTTGGACAGGTGCTAATGAAAAACTGTTTTTT.

DNA for the CDR3: TGTGCCAGCAGCGACCCCCGGAGACTTCGCAATGAGCAGTTCTTC. Translation gives CASSDPRRLRNEQFF. This chain links TRBV6-1 with TRBJ2-1, with D uncertain. Germline CDR1 MNHNS, CDR2 SASEGT. Trimming pared 6 bases from V and 6 bases from J, leaving 18 bases between. CDR3 size: 15 residues.

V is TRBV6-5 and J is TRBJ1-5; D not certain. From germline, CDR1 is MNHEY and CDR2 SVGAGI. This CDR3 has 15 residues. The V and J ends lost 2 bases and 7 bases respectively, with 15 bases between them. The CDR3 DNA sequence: TGTGCCAGCAGTTACAGTATCTCCCGGTGGCAGCCCCAGCATTTT. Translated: CASSYSISRWQPQHF.

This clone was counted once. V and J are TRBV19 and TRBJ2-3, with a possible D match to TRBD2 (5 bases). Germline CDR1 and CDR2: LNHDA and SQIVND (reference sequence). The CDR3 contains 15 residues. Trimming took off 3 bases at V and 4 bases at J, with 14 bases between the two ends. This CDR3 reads CASSIGRGRADTQYF. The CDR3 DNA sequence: TGTGCCAGTAGTATCGGTCGGGGTCGAGCAGATACGCAGTATTTT. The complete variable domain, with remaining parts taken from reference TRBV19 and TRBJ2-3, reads DGGITQSPKYLFRKEGQNVTLSCEQNLNHDAMYWYRQDPGQGLRLIYYSQIVNDFQKGDIAEGYSVSREKKESFPLTVTSAQKNPTAFYLCASSIGRGRADTQYFGPGTRLTVL.

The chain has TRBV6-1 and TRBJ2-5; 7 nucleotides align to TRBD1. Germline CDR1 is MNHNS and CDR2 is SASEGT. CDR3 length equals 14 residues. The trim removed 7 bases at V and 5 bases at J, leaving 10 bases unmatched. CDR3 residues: CASTRQGQGETQYF. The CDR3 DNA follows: TGTGCCAGCACCCGACAGGGTCAAGGGGAGACCCAGTACTTC.

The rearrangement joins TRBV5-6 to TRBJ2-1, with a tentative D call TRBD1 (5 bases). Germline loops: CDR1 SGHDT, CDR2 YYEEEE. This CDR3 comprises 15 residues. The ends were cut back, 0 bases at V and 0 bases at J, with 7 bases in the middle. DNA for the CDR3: TGTGCCAGCAGCTTGGGACAGTCCTCCTACAATGAGCAGTTCTTC. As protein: CASSLGQSSYNEQFF.

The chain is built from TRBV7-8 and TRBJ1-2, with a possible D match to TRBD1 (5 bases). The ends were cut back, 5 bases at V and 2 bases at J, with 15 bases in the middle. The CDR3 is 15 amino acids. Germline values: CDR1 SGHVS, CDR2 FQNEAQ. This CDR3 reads CASSPPGGSNYGYTF. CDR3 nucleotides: TGTGCCAGCAGCCCGCCGGGGGGATCGAACTATGGCTACACCTTC. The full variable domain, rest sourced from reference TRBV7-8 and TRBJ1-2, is GAGVSQSPRYKVAKRGQDVALRCDPISGHVSLFWYQQALGQGPEFLTYFQNEAQLDKSGLPSDRFFAERPEGSVSTLKIQRTQQEDSAVYLCASSPPGGSNYGYTFGSGTRLTVV.

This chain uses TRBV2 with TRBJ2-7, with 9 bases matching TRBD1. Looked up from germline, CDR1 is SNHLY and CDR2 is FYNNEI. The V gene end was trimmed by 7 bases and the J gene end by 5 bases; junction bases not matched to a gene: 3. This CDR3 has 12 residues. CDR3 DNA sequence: TGTGCCAGCATGGGACAGGGAAACGAGCAGTACTTC. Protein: CASMGQGNEQYF.

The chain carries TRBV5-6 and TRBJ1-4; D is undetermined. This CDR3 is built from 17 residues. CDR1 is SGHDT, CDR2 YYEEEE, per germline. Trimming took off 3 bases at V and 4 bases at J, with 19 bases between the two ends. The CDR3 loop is CASSSIGVAKDNEKLFF. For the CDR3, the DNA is TGTGCCAGCAGCTCGATCGGGGTGGCCAAAGATAATGAAAAACTGTTTTTT.

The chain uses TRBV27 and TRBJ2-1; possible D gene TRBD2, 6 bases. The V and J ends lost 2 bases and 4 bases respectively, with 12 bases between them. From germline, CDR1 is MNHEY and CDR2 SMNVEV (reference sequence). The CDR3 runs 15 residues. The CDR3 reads CASSLRDFTYNEQFF. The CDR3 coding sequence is TGTGCCAGCAGTTTACGGGACTTCACTTACAATGAGCAGTTCTTC.

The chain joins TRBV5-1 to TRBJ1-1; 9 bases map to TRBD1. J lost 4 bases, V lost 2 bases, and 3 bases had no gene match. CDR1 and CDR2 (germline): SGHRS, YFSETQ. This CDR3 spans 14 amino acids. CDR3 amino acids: CASSFSTGGTEAFF. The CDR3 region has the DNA TGCGCCAGCAGCTTCTCGACAGGGGGCACTGAAGCTTTCTTT.

The CDR3 protein is CASTEGRGNQPQHF. The CDR3 bases are TGTGCCAGCACTGAGGGCAGGGGGAATCAGCCCCAGCATTTT. The chain uses TRBV6-6 and TRBJ1-5; 7 nucleotides match TRBD1. The CDR3 is 14 amino acids. The germline CDR1 and CDR2 sequences are MNHNY and SVGAGI (reference sequence). V lost 7 bases to trimming and J lost 4 bases; unmatched junction nucleotides: 7.

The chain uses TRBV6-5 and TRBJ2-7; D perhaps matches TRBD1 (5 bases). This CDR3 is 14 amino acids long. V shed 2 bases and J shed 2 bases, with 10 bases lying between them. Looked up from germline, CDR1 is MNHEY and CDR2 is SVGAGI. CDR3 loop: CASSYGAGTYEQYF. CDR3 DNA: TGTGCCAGCAGTTACGGGGCAGGGACCTACGAGCAGTACTTC.

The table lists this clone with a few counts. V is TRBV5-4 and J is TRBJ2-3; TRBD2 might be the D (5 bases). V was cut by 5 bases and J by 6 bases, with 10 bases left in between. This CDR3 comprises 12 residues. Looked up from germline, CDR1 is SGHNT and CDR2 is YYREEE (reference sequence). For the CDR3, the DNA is TGTGCCAGCAGTCGGGGAATCGATACGCAGTATTTT. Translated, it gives CASSRGIDTQYF.

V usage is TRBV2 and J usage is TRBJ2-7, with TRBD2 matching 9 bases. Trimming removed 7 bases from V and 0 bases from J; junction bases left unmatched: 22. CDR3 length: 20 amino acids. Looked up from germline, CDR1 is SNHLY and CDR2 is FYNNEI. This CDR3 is CASNFRLGLAGMTRSYEQYF. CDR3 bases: TGTGCCAGCAATTTTCGATTGGGGCTAGCGGGGATGACCCGCTCCTACGAGCAGTACTTC. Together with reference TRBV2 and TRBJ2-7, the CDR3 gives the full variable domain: EPEVTQTPSHQVTQMGQEVILRCVPISNHLYFYWYRQILGQKVEFLVSFYNNEISEKSEIFDDQFSVERPDGSNFTLKIRSTKLEDSAMYFCASNFRLGLAGMTRSYEQYFGPGTRLTVT.

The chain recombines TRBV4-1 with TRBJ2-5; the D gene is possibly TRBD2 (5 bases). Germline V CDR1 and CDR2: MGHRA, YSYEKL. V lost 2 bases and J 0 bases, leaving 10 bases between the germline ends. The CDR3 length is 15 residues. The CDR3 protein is CASSQSGLNQETQYF. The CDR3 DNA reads TGCGCCAGCAGCCAAAGCGGACTGAACCAAGAGACCCAGTACTTC.

The CDR3 loop reads CASSPIAGTGGHEQFF. CDR3 in DNA: TGCGCCAGCAGCCCAATCGCCGGGACAGGGGGGCATGAGCAGTTCTTC. The gene calls are TRBV4-1 and TRBJ2-1; 11 bases fit TRBD1. V shed 4 bases, J shed 8 bases, and the junction held 10 bases outside the gene matches. Germline V gene data show CDR1 as MGHRA and CDR2 as YSYEKL. This CDR3 contains 16 residues.

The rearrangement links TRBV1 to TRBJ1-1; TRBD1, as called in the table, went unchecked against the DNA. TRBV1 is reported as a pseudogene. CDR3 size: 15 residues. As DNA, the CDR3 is TGCACCAGCAGCCAAGATTGTGGGACAGTCACTGAAGCTTTCTTT. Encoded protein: CTSSQDCGTVTEAFF.

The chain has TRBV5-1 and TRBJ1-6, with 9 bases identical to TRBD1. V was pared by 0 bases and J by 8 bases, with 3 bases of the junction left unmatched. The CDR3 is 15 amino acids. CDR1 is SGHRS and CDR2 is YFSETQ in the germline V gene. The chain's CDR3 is CASSLGQGVDSPLHF. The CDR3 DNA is TGCGCCAGCAGCTTGGGACAGGGGGTCGATTCACCCCTCCACTTT.

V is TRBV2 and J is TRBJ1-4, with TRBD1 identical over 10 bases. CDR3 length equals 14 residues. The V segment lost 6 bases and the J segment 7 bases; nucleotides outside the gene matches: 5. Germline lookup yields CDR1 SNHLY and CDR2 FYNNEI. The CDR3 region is CASRIRDRGEKLFF. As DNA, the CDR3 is TGTGCCAGCAGGATCCGGGACAGGGGTGAAAAACTGTTTTTT.

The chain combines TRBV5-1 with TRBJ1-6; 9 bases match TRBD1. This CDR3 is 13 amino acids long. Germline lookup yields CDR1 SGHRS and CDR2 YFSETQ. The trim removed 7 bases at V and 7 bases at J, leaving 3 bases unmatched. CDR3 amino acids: CASSGTGNSPLHF. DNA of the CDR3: TGCGCCAGCTCCGGGACAGGGAATTCACCCCTCCACTTT. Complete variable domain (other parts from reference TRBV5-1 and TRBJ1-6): KAGVTQTPRYLIKTRGQQVTLSCSPISGHRSVSWYQQTPGQGLQFLFEYFSETQRNKGNFPGRFSGRQFSNSRSEMNVSTLELGDSALYLCASSGTGNSPLHFGNGTRLTVT.

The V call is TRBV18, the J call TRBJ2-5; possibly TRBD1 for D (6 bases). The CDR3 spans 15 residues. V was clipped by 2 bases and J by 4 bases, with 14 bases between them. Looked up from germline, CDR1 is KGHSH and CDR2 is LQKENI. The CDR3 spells CASSPGQKKGETQYF. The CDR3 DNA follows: TGTGCCAGCTCACCAGGACAGAAAAAGGGAGAGACCCAGTACTTC.

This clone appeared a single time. CDR3 in amino acids: CASRGPDSRQETQYF. The CDR3 DNA follows: TGTGCCAGCAGGGGGCCGGACAGTCGCCAAGAGACCCAGTACTTC. The gene calls are TRBV28 and TRBJ2-5; possibly TRBD1 for D (6 bases). The V and J ends lost 6 bases and 1 base respectively, with 15 bases between them. CDR1 is MDHEN, CDR2 SYDVKM, per germline. There are 15 residues in the CDR3.

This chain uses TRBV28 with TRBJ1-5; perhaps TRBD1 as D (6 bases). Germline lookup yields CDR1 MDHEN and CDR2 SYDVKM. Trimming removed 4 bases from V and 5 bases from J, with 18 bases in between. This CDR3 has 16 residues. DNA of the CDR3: TGTGCCAGCAGTTCGACCGGGAGGGGGGCCGATCAGCCCCAGCATTTT. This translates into CASSSTGRGADQPQHF.

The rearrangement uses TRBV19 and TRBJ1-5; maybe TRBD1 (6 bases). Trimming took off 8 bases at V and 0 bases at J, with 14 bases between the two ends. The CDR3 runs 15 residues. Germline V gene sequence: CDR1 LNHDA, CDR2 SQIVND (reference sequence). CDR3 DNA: TGTGCCAGTGCCTGGGGGGGCTATAGCAATCAGCCCCAGCATTTT. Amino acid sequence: CASAWGGYSNQPQHF.

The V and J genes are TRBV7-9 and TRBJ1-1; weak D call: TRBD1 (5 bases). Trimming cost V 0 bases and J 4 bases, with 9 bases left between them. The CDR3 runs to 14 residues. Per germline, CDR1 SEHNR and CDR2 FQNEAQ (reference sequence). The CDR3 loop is CASSLAIGATEAFF. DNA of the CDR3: TGTGCCAGCAGCTTAGCGATTGGGGCCACTGAAGCTTTCTTT.

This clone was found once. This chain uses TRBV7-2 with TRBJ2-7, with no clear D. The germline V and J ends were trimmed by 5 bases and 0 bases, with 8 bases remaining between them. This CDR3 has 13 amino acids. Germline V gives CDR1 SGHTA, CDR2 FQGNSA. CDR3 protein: CASSNGFSYEQYF. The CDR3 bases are TGTGCCAGCAGCAACGGGTTCTCCTACGAGCAGTACTTC.

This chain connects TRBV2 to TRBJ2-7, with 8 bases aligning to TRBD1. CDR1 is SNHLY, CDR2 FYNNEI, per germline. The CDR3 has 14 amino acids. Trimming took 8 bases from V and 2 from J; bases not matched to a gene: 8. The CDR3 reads CASELGQAPYEQYF. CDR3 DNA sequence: TGTGCCAGCGAATTGGGACAGGCTCCCTACGAGCAGTACTTC.

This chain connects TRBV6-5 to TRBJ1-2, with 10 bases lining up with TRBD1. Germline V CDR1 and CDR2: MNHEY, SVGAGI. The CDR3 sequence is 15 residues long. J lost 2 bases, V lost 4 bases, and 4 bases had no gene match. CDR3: CASSSRQGANYGYTF. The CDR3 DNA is TGTGCCAGCAGTTCTAGACAGGGGGCCAACTATGGCTACACCTTC.